This TCR beta chain was retrieved from a study of STAT5B mutations in CD4+ large granular lymphocyte leukemia. Clones were read by immunoSEQ multiplex PCR, and TCRdb kept only the in-frame ones, dropping some. The sample holds more than 25,000 clones; more than 60% are singletons and the top ten take roughly 6.2%. The CDR3 consists of 18 residues. V was pared by 0 bases and J by 4 bases, with 19 bases between. Germline V lookup: CDR1 MGHRA, CDR2 YSYEKL. General observations from the study: Main leukemic clonotypes were patient-specific, but around 25% appeared at low frequency elsewhere.

Regarding this clone: What it binds is unknown.

Sequencing was done on a sample of CD4+ T cells from blood buffy coats. V and J are TRBV4-1 and TRBJ2-1; D remains unclear. The receptor was isolated from a human donor in good health. Here the CDR3 reads CASSQDGSSVSIYNEQFF. The CDR3 nucleotides are TGCGCCAGCAGCCAAGATGGAAGCTCCGTCTCGATTTACAATGAGCAGTTCTTC.